The 26 T cell receptor beta chains below all came from one sample that was sequenced in a study of blood T cell repertoires in COVID-19. Produced via immunoSEQ multiplex PCR; TCRdb's table is partial and in-frame only. Of about 300,000 clones listed, nearly 90% are singletons. The sample was PBMCs or T cells enriched from blood (not recorded which). All receptors derive from a woman between 45 and 60 years old who had been exposed to COVID-19.

The V and J genes are TRBV5-1 and TRBJ1-2, with TRBD1 as a possible D gene (6 bases). V was trimmed by 3 bases and J by 0 bases, leaving 12 bases between them. The CDR3 totals 15 residues. Per germline, CDR1 SGHRS and CDR2 YFSETQ. CDR3 region: CASSSGGAPNYGYTF. The CDR3 region has the DNA TGCGCCAGCAGCTCGGGGGGCGCTCCTAACTATGGCTACACCTTC.

The chain has TRBV4-1 and TRBJ2-7; possibly TRBD1 for D (5 bases). Germline CDR1 reads MGHRA; CDR2 reads YSYEKL. The CDR3 loop spans 15 amino acids. V shed 0 bases and J shed 4 bases, with 13 bases lying between them. CDR3 bases: TGCGCCAGCAGCCAAGATATCCAGGGTCGGTACGAGCAGTACTTC. As protein: CASSQDIQGRYEQYF.

This sequence joins TRBV3-1 (or the pseudogene TRBV3-2) and TRBJ2-7; no firm D call. Germline CDR1 LGHDT, CDR2 YNNKEL (reference sequence). V was clipped by 0 bases and J by 2 bases, with 11 bases between them. The CDR3 has 15 amino acids. The CDR3 DNA sequence: TGTGCCAGCAGCCAAGATGGGCGTCTCCCCTACGAGCAGTACTTC. The encoded protein is CASSQDGRLPYEQYF.

This rearrangement joins TRBV19 to TRBJ1-5; 8 bases align to TRBD1. The junction had 3 bases not matched to a gene; V was cut back by 3 bases and J by 2 bases. The CDR3 spans 15 residues. Germline loops: CDR1 LNHDA, CDR2 SQIVND (reference sequence). CDR3 amino acids: CASSIRGQGNQPQHF. In DNA form, the CDR3 reads TGTGCCAGTAGTATCCGGGGACAGGGCAATCAGCCCCAGCATTTT.

This sequence joins TRBV27 and TRBJ1-6; D perhaps matches TRBD1 (5 bases). Germline lookup yields CDR1 MNHEY and CDR2 SMNVEV (reference sequence). The CDR3 totals 19 residues. V shed 2 bases and J shed 1 base, with 18 bases lying between them. Here the CDR3 DNA reads TGTGCCAGCAGTTTAGGAGCGGTGGGGGGTGGATCCTATAATTCACCCCTCCACTTT. It codes for CASSLGAVGGGSYNSPLHF.

The rearrangement joins TRBV7-2 to TRBJ2-5; D is possibly TRBD2 (6 bases). Germline loops: CDR1 SGHTA, CDR2 FQGNSA. Trimming shortened V by 1 base and J by 4 bases, and 16 bases separated the two germline ends. CDR3 length: 16 residues. CDR3 nucleotides: TGTGCCAGCAGCTTAGGGCCTCCCGGGGGAGCAGAGACCCAGTACTTC. Its protein is CASSLGPPGGAETQYF.

The chain employs TRBV5-1 and TRBJ1-2, with D uncertain. CDR3 length: 11 residues. The germline V gene has CDR1 SGHRS and CDR2 YFSETQ. The ends were cut back, 7 bases at V and 5 bases at J, with 9 bases in the middle. CDR3 nucleotide sequence: TGCGCCAGCGCAGGTCCTTATGGCTACACCTTC. As protein: CASAGPYGYTF.

The genes are TRBV6-5 and TRBJ2-7; TRBD1 might be the D (6 bases). Germline CDR1 reads MNHEY; CDR2 reads SVGAGI. V was cut by 0 bases and J by 5 bases, with 17 bases left in between. The CDR3 is made up of 16 amino acids. The CDR3 spells CASSYSDRLGGHEQYF. The DNA of the CDR3 is TGTGCCAGCAGTTACTCTGACAGGCTAGGGGGACACGAGCAGTACTTC.

The gene calls are TRBV27 and TRBJ1-5; tentative D call: TRBD1 (6 bases). The CDR3 length is 15 residues. CDR1 and CDR2 (germline): MNHEY, SMNVEV (reference sequence). The germline V and J ends were trimmed by 1 base and 4 bases, with 11 bases remaining between them. CDR3: CASSLYRTVNQPQHF. As DNA, the CDR3 is TGTGCCAGCAGTTTATACAGGACAGTTAATCAGCCCCAGCATTTT.

V and J are TRBV29-1 and TRBJ2-2, with D unclear. The germline CDR1 and CDR2 sequences are SQVTM and ANQGSEA. The germline V and J ends were trimmed by 4 bases and 2 bases, with 14 bases remaining between them. The CDR3 consists of 15 residues. The CDR3 sequence: CSVGMVSGNTGELFF. Written as DNA, the CDR3 is TGCAGCGTTGGAATGGTCTCGGGTAACACCGGGGAGCTGTTTTTT.

This chain links TRBV15 with TRBJ2-7; D ambiguous. CDR3 size: 12 residues. Germline V gives CDR1 LNHNV, CDR2 YYDKDF (reference sequence). Trimming took 2 bases from V and 7 from J, leaving 9 bases between them. CDR3 nucleotides: TGTGCCACCAGCAGACTGTTCTCGGAGCAGTACTTC. It is translated as CATSRLFSEQYF.

This clone was seen just once. The chain couples TRBV6-5 to TRBJ2-7; 13 nucleotides agree with TRBD2. The germline CDR1 and CDR2 sequences are MNHEY and SVGAGI. This CDR3 comprises 13 residues. The ends lost 8 bases at V and 6 bases at J; junction bases unmatched: 4. The CDR3 loop reads CASGGTSGAEQYF. CDR3 sequence (DNA): TGTGCCAGCGGGGGGACTAGCGGGGCCGAGCAGTACTTC.

This chain uses TRBV10-3 with TRBJ1-1; 8 positions match TRBD1. J gave up 0 bases and V 10 bases, and 13 bases lay outside the gene matches. CDR1 is ENHRY, CDR2 SYGVKD, per germline. CDR3 size: 16 residues. The chain's CDR3 is CATTDRGVYMNTEAFF. DNA for the CDR3: TGTGCCACCACTGACAGGGGAGTCTACATGAACACTGAAGCTTTCTTT.

The gene calls are TRBV7-9 and TRBJ2-5; 9 nucleotides match TRBD1. The ends lost 5 bases at V and 4 bases at J; junction bases unmatched: 8. The CDR3 contains 15 residues. CDR1 is SEHNR, CDR2 FQNEAQ, per germline (reference sequence). The CDR3 coding sequence is TGTGCCAGCAGCGTAGGACAGGGGAGATCAGAGACCCAGTACTTC. Protein product: CASSVGQGRSETQYF.

The chain carries TRBV5-4 and TRBJ2-7, with 9 bases aligning to TRBD2. V lost 2 bases to trimming and J lost 5 bases; unmatched junction nucleotides: 8. CDR1 and CDR2 from the germline V gene are SGHNT and YYREEE (reference sequence). The CDR3 sequence is 15 residues long. The CDR3 DNA follows: TGTGCCAGCAGCTTAGCTCTAGCGGGGTTCAACGAGCAGTACTTC. Protein: CASSLALAGFNEQYF.

The gene calls are TRBV5-1 and TRBJ1-5; D gene unclear. The CDR3 is 13 residues long. The ends were cut back, 4 bases at V and 1 base at J, with 6 bases in the middle. From germline, CDR1 is SGHRS and CDR2 YFSETQ. The CDR3 region is CASSPISNQPQHF. The CDR3 DNA reads TGCGCCAGCAGCCCCATCAGCAATCAGCCCCAGCATTTT.

The rearrangement joins TRBV2 to TRBJ2-5; TRBD1 matches 7 bases. Trimming took 6 bases from V and 1 from J; bases not matched to a gene: 17. CDR1 and CDR2 from the germline V gene are SNHLY and FYNNEI. The CDR3 has 18 amino acids. As DNA, the CDR3 is TGTGCCAGCAGCGGGGACAGAAGAGGATCAGTAAGCCAAGAGACCCAGTACTTC. Translating gives CASSGDRRGSVSQETQYF.

Only one count was recorded for this clone. The rearrangement uses TRBV15 and TRBJ2-3, with 9 positions matching TRBD1. Germline V gene lookup returns CDR1 LNHNV and CDR2 YYDKDF (reference sequence). V lost 6 bases to trimming and J lost 2 bases; unmatched junction nucleotides: 15. CDR3 length equals 18 residues. The CDR3 spells CATRKPEGQGPSTDTQYF. The CDR3 coding sequence is TGTGCCACCAGAAAGCCTGAGGGACAGGGACCGTCCACAGATACGCAGTATTTT. The whole variable domain, remainder taken from reference TRBV15 and TRBJ2-3, is DAMVIQNPRYQVTQFGKPVTLSCSQTLNHNVMYWYQQKSSQAPKLLFHYYDKDFNNEADTPDNFQSRRPNTSFCFLDIRSPGLGDTAMYLCATRKPEGQGPSTDTQYFGPGTRLTVL.

The rearrangement uses TRBV3-1 (or the pseudogene TRBV3-2) and TRBJ2-1; TRBD1 matches 8 bases. This CDR3 is built from 13 residues. Germline CDR1 is LGHDT and CDR2 is YNNKEL (reference sequence). With V trimmed by 4 bases and J by 13 bases, 9 bases remained unmatched. The CDR3 here is CASSPRGRGTQFF. The CDR3 DNA follows: TGTGCCAGCAGCCCCAGGGGGCGCGGAACCCAGTTCTTC.

The V call is TRBV7-9, the J call TRBJ2-1; 7 positions agree with TRBD2. CDR3 length equals 17 residues. Germline-derived CDR1 and CDR2 are SEHNR and FQNEAQ (reference sequence). Trimming at V came to 4 bases and at J to 6 bases, leaving 15 bases not matched to a gene. This CDR3 reads CASSSGPGRRVINEQFF. As DNA, the CDR3 is TGTGCCAGCAGCTCGGGCCCCGGGAGGCGGGTCATCAATGAGCAGTTCTTC.

The chain couples TRBV7-2 to TRBJ2-7; a possible D gene is TRBD2 (7 bases). V was shortened by 2 bases and J by 3 bases, with 8 bases between the two germline ends. Germline assignment: CDR1 SGHTA and CDR2 FQGNSA. This CDR3 has 13 residues. This CDR3 is CASSLRGGYEQYF. Written as DNA, the CDR3 is TGTGCCAGCAGCTTAAGGGGGGGCTACGAGCAGTACTTC.

The chain joins TRBV2 to TRBJ2-7; no firm D call. The CDR3 is 12 residues long. Germline CDR1 reads SNHLY; CDR2 reads FYNNEI. V lost 6 bases and J lost 1, with 7 bases in between. CDR3: CASRRRSYEQYF. The CDR3 nucleotides are TGTGCCAGCAGGAGGAGATCCTACGAGCAGTACTTC. The whole variable domain, filled in from reference TRBV2 and TRBJ2-7, reads EPEVTQTPSHQVTQMGQEVILRCVPISNHLYFYWYRQILGQKVEFLVSFYNNEISEKSEIFDDQFSVERPDGSNFTLKIRSTKLEDSAMYFCASRRRSYEQYFGPGTRLTVT.

This chain uses TRBV2 with TRBJ1-2, with no clear D. CDR1 SNHLY and CDR2 FYNNEI come from the germline V gene. The CDR3 is 15 residues long. Trimming removed 6 bases from V and 4 bases from J, with 18 bases in between. CDR3 sequence: CASSQPQRSAYGYTF. Here the CDR3 DNA reads TGTGCCAGCAGCCAACCCCAGAGGTCGGCCTATGGCTACACCTTC.

The chain is built from TRBV10-1 and TRBJ2-7; possible D gene TRBD1, 5 bases. Germline CDR1 reads WNHNN; CDR2 reads SYGVQD (reference sequence). The length of the CDR3 is 10 residues. V lost 8 bases to trimming and J lost 3 bases, with 5 bases between them. The CDR3 sequence is CASDSYEQYF. In DNA form, the CDR3 reads TGCGCCAGCGACAGCTACGAGCAGTACTTC.

The chain employs TRBV9 and TRBJ1-6; 8 bases are shared with TRBD1. V was clipped by 3 bases and J by 7 bases; unmatched bases: 6. CDR1 is SGDLS, CDR2 YYNGEE, per germline. The CDR3 contains 15 residues. In DNA form, the CDR3 reads TGTGCCAGCAGCGCCGGACAGGGCTTGAATTCACCCCTCCACTTT. This translates into CASSAGQGLNSPLHF.

J is TRBJ2-5 and V is TRBV30; 9 bases match TRBD1. This CDR3 is 14 amino acids long. With V trimmed by 1 base and J by 4 bases, 4 bases remained unmatched. Germline V CDR1 and CDR2: GTSNPN, SVGIG (reference sequence). The chain's CDR3 is CAWSGTGDVETQYF. In DNA, the CDR3 is TGTGCCTGGAGTGGGACAGGGGATGTAGAGACCCAGTACTTC.